These 23 T cell receptor beta chains originate from one sample sequenced in a study of blood T cells in healthy people across ages. For the second PCR, which ran for about 6 to 11 cycles, a sample-barcoded 5' primer and a J-beta primer mix were used. MiXCR, applied by TCRdb to the 5' RACE reads, yields one record per CDR3 protein. Counted here are about 1.4 million distinct CDR3 sequences, around 59% occurring once; the ten biggest clones make up approximately 7%. Sample: blood. All receptors derive from a young man in good health.

The chain is built from TRBV6-2 or TRBV6-3 and TRBJ2-3; possibly TRBD1 for D (6 bases). This CDR3 comprises 14 residues. Germline CDR1 is MNHEY and CDR2 is SVGEGT. Deletions cut 1 base from V and 6 bases from J, with 11 bases between. CDR3 loop: CASSYYPGADTQYF. The CDR3 coding sequence is TGTGCCAGCAGTTACTATCCAGGGGCGGATACGCAGTATTTT.

In regard to this clonotype: This CDR3 fails to terminate in the conserved phenylalanine or tryptophan, so it likely reflects a read error. This rearrangement joins TRBV6-5 to TRBJ2-4; maybe TRBD2 (5 bases). Near its end, the DNA agrees better with TRBJ2-7, so the J call may be wrong. CDR3 length: 12 amino acids. Germline V gene data show CDR1 as MNHEY and CDR2 as SVGAGI. This CDR3 is CASSQGRGEQYL. The CDR3 nucleotides read TGTGCCAGCAGCCAAGGACGGGGCGAGCAGTACTTA.

The genes are TRBV10-2 and TRBJ2-5; perhaps TRBD1 as D (8 bases). The CDR3 runs 12 residues. CDR1 is WSHSY and CDR2 is SAAADI in the germline V gene. Deletions cut 9 bases from V and 4 bases from J, with 12 bases between. The CDR3 reads CASNRGGETQYF. Written as DNA, the CDR3 is TGCGCCAGTAACAGGGGGGGAGAGACCCAGTACTTC.

This rearrangement joins TRBV5-6 to TRBJ2-6; D unclear. Germline CDR1 SGHDT, CDR2 YYEEEE. The CDR3 spans 15 residues. The V end lost 1 base, the J end lost 4 bases, and 9 bases lay between the germline ends. The CDR3 nucleotides read TGTGCCAGCAGCTTGCTGGCTGAGGGGGCCAACGTCCTGACTTTC. It is translated as CASSLLAEGANVLTF. The full variable domain, in which reference TRBV5-6 and TRBJ2-6 provide the parts outside the CDR3, is DAGVTQSPTHLIKTRGQQVTLRCSPKSGHDTVSWYQQALGQGPQFIFQYYEEEERQRGNFPDRFSGHQFPNYSSELNVNALLLGDSALYLCASSLLAEGANVLTFGAGSRLTVL.

The genes are TRBV14 and TRBJ2-4; no clear D. V shed 0 bases and J shed 13 bases, with 13 bases lying between them. Germline values: CDR1 SGHDN, CDR2 FVKESK. This CDR3 is built from 13 residues. This chain's CDR3 is CASSQDLMDEQYF. For the CDR3, the DNA is TGTGCCAGCAGCCAAGATTTAATGGATGAGCAGTACTTC.

The chain couples TRBV10-3 to TRBJ2-5; 9 nucleotides align to TRBD2. The CDR3 is 13 amino acids. V dropped 10 bases and J dropped 7; count of bases not matched to a gene: 10. CDR1 ENHRY and CDR2 SYGVKD come from the germline V gene. The chain's CDR3 is CASTETSGGTQYF. The CDR3 DNA sequence: TGTGCCAGCACTGAGACTAGCGGCGGGACCCAGTACTTC.

J is TRBJ1-6 and V is TRBV25-1; D gene uncertain. This CDR3 spans 14 amino acids. Germline V gene data show CDR1 as MGHDK and CDR2 as SYGVNS. V lost 3 bases and J lost 9, with 12 bases in between. The chain's CDR3 is CASSDLSFGSPLHF. CDR3 DNA sequence: TGTGCCAGCAGTGATCTGTCCTTTGGTTCACCCCTCCACTTT.

This clonotype was detected only a few times. Compared with germline, one end of the junction differs, possibly owing to a read error. The rearrangement joins TRBV4-3 to TRBJ2-5; D is ambiguous. The CDR3 loop spans 13 amino acids. Germline V CDR1 and CDR2: LGHNA, YSLEER. The CDR3 loop is CASSQDWGETQYF. Here the CDR3 DNA reads TGTGCCAGCAGCCAAGATTGGGGAGAGACCCAGTACTTC.

The chain joins TRBV20-1 to TRBJ2-1, with D maybe TRBD2 (5 bases). Germline assignment: CDR1 DFQATT and CDR2 SNEGSKA (reference sequence). The CDR3 has 15 residues. V gave up 5 bases and J gave up 7 bases, with 21 bases separating them. In DNA, the CDR3 is TGCAGTGCTCCTACCGGGCCTAGAGAGGGAAATGAGCAGTTCTTC. Its translation is CSAPTGPREGNEQFF.

This clonotype was picked up a small number of times. The rearrangement joins TRBV11-2 to TRBJ1-1; D ambiguous. Per the germline V gene, CDR1 is SGHAT and CDR2 is FQNNGV. There are 14 residues in the CDR3. V dropped 6 bases and J dropped 3 bases, with 14 bases sitting between them. The CDR3 sequence is CASRVNPQYTEAFF. The CDR3 DNA reads TGTGCCAGCAGGGTAAACCCTCAATACACTGAAGCTTTCTTT.

The V gene is TRBV20-1, the J gene TRBJ1-1, with D possibly TRBD1 on 5 matching bases. The CDR3 runs to 15 residues. The germline V gene encodes CDR1 DFQATT and CDR2 SNEGSKA (reference sequence). Trimming took off 0 bases at V and 3 bases at J, with 14 bases between the two ends. CDR3 DNA: TGCAGTGCTAGAGATCCACGAGGGGCTGACACTGAAGCTTTCTTT. Residues: CSARDPRGADTEAFF.

J is TRBJ1-1 and V is TRBV30; D is undetermined. The V end was cut by 1 base, the J end by 0 bases, with 12 bases between. This CDR3 has 15 residues. The germline gives CDR1 GTSNPN, CDR2 SVGIG (reference sequence). Written as DNA, the CDR3 is TGTGCCTGGAGTGGGGGTTCGAGCATGAACACTGAAGCTTTCTTT. This gives the protein CAWSGGSSMNTEAFF.

The CDR3 protein is CASSYGLTIAAPADTQYF. The CDR3 DNA sequence: TGTGCCAGCAGTTACGGCTTAACAATAGCGGCCCCCGCAGATACGCAGTATTTT. The chain has TRBV6-5 and TRBJ2-3, with TRBD2 as a possible D gene (6 bases). Germline CDR1 reads MNHEY; CDR2 reads SVGAGI. The V gene lost 2 bases and the J gene lost 4 bases, with 22 bases spanning the gap. The CDR3 runs to 18 residues.

This sequence joins TRBV29-1 and TRBJ2-5; TRBD2 aligns across 8 bases. CDR1 and CDR2 from the germline V gene are SQVTM and ANQGSEA. This CDR3 comprises 12 residues. J was trimmed by 11 bases and V by 4 bases; bases with no gene match: 9. The CDR3, as DNA: TGCAGCGTTGCGGGAGGGGTTAATGAGCAGTACTTC. This sequence encodes CSVAGGVNEQYF.

This clonotype came up a few times. V is TRBV4-2 and J is TRBJ2-3, with TRBD2 matching over 7 bases. The trim removed 0 bases at V and 1 base at J, leaving 10 bases unmatched. The CDR3 is 18 residues long. Germline loops: CDR1 LGHNA, CDR2 YNFKEQ. CDR3 DNA sequence: TGTGCCAGCAGCCAAGAGGGGGGGGTGGCAGGCCGCACAGATACGCAGTATTTT. Amino acid sequence: CASSQEGGVAGRTDTQYF.

This chain connects TRBV20-1 to TRBJ2-1; unclear D gene. Germline CDR1 DFQATT, CDR2 SNEGSKA (reference sequence). Trimming pared 0 bases from V and 4 bases from J, leaving 16 bases between. This CDR3 is 16 amino acids long. CDR3 coding DNA: TGCAGTGCTAGAGATTCGGACGCCCCCTCTTACAATGAGCAGTTCTTC. Translation: CSARDSDAPSYNEQFF.

The chain combines TRBV5-6 with TRBJ2-7; D ambiguous. Germline loops: CDR1 SGHDT, CDR2 YYEEEE. This CDR3 region has 13 residues. Trimming removed 6 bases at V and 2 bases at J, with 12 bases between. In DNA, the CDR3 is TGTGCCAGCAAGACGGAGAACCCCTACGAGCAGTACTTC. Protein product: CASKTENPYEQYF. Full variable domain (outside the CDR3, taken from reference TRBV5-6 and TRBJ2-7): DAGVTQSPTHLIKTRGQQVTLRCSPKSGHDTVSWYQQALGQGPQFIFQYYEEEERQRGNFPDRFSGHQFPNYSSELNVNALLLGDSALYLCASKTENPYEQYFGPGTRLTVT.

The chain employs TRBV10-3 and TRBJ1-1; D not certain. The V gene lost 4 bases and the J gene lost 7 bases, with 28 bases spanning the gap. Germline loops: CDR1 ENHRY, CDR2 SYGVKD. The CDR3 contains 18 residues. CDR3 protein: CAISVGFGDQIRLGEAFF. The CDR3 nucleotides read TGTGCCATCAGTGTAGGGTTTGGGGATCAAATCCGTTTGGGTGAAGCTTTCTTT.

This clonotype was detected only once. The gene calls are TRBV30 and TRBJ2-4; no reliable D call. The J call is uncertain, as TRBJ2-7 better fits the DNA end. The germline CDR1 and CDR2 sequences are GTSNPN and SVGIG (reference sequence). This CDR3 comprises 14 residues. CDR3 sequence reads: CAWSVLLDTDEQYF. The CDR3 nucleotides are TGTGCCTGGAGTGTATTGTTAGATACTGACGAGCAGTACTTC.

The J gene is TRBJ2-7, the V gene TRBV6-2 or TRBV6-3; D remains ambiguous. V lost 8 bases and J 2 bases, leaving 16 bases between the germline ends. CDR1 MNHEY and CDR2 SVGEGT come from the germline V gene. The CDR3 totals 14 residues. The CDR3 reads CASRRDLEPYEQYF. The CDR3 DNA sequence: TGTGCCAGCCGTCGCGACTTGGAACCCTACGAGCAGTACTTC.

V and J are TRBV15 and TRBJ1-5, with 10 bases lining up with TRBD1. Germline V CDR1 and CDR2: LNHNV, YYDKDF (reference sequence). CDR3 length: 16 amino acids. V was clipped by 0 bases and J by 6 bases; unmatched bases: 5. The DNA of the CDR3 is TGTGCCACCAGCAGAGATGCGGGACAGGGGTTTCAGCCCCAGCATTTT. Its protein is CATSRDAGQGFQPQHF.

This clonotype was detected only a few times. This chain links TRBV7-2 with TRBJ2-7; the match to TRBD1 covers 7 bases. The CDR3 has 13 residues. With V trimmed by 4 bases and J by 6 bases, 6 bases remained unmatched. Germline V gene lookup returns CDR1 SGHTA and CDR2 FQGNSA. Here the CDR3 reads CASSSHRGLEQYF. CDR3 DNA: TGTGCCAGCAGCTCACACAGGGGTCTCGAGCAGTACTTC.

Note on this clonotype: One end of the junction varies from germline; a read error may be responsible. The gene calls are TRBV12-3 or TRBV12-4 and TRBJ2-3; D is uncertain. The CDR3 is 12 residues long. CDR3 coding DNA: TGTGCCAGCAGTCTGTTTACAGATACGGAGTATTTT. Its protein product is CASSLFTDTEYF.